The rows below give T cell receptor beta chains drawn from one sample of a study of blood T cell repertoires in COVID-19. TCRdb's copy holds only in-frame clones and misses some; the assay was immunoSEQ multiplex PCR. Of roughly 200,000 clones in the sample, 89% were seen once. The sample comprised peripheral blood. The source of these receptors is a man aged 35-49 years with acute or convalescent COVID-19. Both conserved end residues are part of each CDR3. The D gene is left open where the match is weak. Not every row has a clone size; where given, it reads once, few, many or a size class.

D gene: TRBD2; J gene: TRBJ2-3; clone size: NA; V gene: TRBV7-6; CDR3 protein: CASSLVVAGNSRLAGATDTQYF; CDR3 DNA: TGTGCCAGCAGCTTAGTCGTGGCGGGAAACTCCCGACTAGCGGGAGCCACAGATACGCAGTATTTT
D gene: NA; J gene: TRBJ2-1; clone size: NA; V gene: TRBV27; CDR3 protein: CASSSTGSSYNEQFF; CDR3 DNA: TGTGCCAGCAGTTCGACAGGCAGCTCCTACAATGAGCAGTTCTTC
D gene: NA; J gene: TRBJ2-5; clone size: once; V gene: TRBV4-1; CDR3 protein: CASSPRRTATTGETQYF; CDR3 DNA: TGCGCCAGCAGCCCCCGCAGGACTGCAACCACGGGGGAGACCCAGTACTTC
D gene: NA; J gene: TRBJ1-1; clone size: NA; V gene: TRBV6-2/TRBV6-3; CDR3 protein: CASSYRQGTEAFF; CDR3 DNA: TGTGCCAGCAGTTACCGGCAGGGTACTGAAGCTTTCTTT
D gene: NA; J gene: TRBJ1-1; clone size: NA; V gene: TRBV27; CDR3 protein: CASSRGNTEAFF; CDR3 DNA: TGTGCCAGCAGTCGGGGGAACACTGAAGCTTTCTTT
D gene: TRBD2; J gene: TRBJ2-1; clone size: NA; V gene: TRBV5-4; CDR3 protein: CASSQRLAGGPVDEQFF; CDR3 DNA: TGTGCCAGCAGCCAACGGCTAGCGGGGGGGCCAGTTGATGAGCAGTTCTTC
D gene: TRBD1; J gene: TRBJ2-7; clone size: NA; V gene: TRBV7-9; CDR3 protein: CASTTEDRVFADIYEQYF; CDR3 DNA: TGTGCCAGCACTACTGAAGACAGGGTTTTTGCTGATATCTACGAGCAGTACTTC
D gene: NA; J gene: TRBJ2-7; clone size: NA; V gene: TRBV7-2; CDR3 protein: CASSLRSGEQYF; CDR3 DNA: TGTGCCAGCAGCTTACGATCGGGCGAGCAGTACTTC
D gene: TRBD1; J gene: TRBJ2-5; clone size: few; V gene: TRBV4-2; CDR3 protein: CASSQWDRDEETQYF; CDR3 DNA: TGTGCCAGCAGCCAATGGGACAGGGACGAAGAGACCCAGTACTTC
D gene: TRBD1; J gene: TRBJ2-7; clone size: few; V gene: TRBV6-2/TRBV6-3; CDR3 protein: CASSLRGTGGSYEQYF; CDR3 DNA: TGTGCCAGCAGTTTGAGAGGGACAGGGGGCAGCTACGAGCAGTACTTC
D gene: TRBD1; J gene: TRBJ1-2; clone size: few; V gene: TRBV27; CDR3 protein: CASSTTLGGQRELHYGYTF; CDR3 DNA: TGTGCCAGCAGCACTACTCTGGGGGGACAGAGGGAACTTCACTATGGCTACACCTTC
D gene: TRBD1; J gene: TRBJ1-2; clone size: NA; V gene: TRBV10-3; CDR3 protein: CAINSGQGYSNYGYTF; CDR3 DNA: TGTGCCATCAATTCGGGACAGGGTTATTCTAACTATGGCTACACCTTC
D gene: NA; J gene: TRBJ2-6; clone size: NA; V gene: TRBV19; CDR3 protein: CASSPSGGTGANVLTF; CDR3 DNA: TGTGCCAGTAGTCCCTCGGGGGGCACTGGGGCCAACGTCCTGACTTTC
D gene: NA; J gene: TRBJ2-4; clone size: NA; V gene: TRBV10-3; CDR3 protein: CAISEELILAKNIQYF; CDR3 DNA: TGTGCCATCAGTGAGGAGTTAATACTAGCCAAAAACATTCAGTACTTC
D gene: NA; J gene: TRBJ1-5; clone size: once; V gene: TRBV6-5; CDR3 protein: CASSSQGIWQPQHF; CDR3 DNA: TGTGCCAGCAGCTCACAGGGAATATGGCAGCCCCAGCATTTT
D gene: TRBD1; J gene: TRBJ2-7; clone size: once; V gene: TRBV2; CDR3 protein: CASGDRGYEQYF; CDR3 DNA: TGTGCCAGCGGCGACAGGGGTTACGAGCAGTACTTC
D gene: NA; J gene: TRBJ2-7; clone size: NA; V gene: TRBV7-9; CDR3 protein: CASSLGDLISYEQYF; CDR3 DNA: TGTGCCAGCAGCTTAGGGGACTTAATCTCCTACGAGCAGTACTTC
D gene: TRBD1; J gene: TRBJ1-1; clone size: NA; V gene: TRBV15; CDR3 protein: CATSRVDRVGTEAFF; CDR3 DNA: TGTGCCACCAGCAGGGTGGACAGGGTGGGCACTGAAGCTTTCTTT
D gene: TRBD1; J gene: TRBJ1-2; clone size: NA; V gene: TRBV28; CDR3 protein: CASTTPPDRSNGYTF; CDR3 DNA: TGTGCCAGCACGACACCACCGGACAGGTCTAATGGCTACACCTTC
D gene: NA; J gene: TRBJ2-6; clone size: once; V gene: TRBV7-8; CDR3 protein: CASSLFAGSLSGANVLTF; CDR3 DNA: TGTGCCAGCAGCTTATTCGCGGGCTCTTTGTCTGGGGCCAACGTCCTGACTTTC
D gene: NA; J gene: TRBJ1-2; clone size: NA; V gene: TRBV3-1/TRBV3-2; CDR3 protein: CASSQGSGYTF; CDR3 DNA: TGTGCCAGCAGCCAGGGCAGTGGCTACACCTTC
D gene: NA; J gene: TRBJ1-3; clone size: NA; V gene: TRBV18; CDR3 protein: CASQDGRSSGNTIYF; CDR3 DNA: TGTGCCAGCCAGGACGGGAGAAGCTCTGGAAACACCATATATTTT
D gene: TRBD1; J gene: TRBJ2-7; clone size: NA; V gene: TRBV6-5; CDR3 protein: CASSPRTGGYEQYF; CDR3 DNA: TGTGCCAGCAGTCCCCGGACAGGGGGCTACGAGCAGTACTTC
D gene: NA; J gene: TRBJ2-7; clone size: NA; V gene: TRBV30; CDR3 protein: CAWSLSAGAGGYHF; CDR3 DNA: TGTGCCTGGAGTCTCTCTGCAGGGGCCGGGGGGTATCACTTC
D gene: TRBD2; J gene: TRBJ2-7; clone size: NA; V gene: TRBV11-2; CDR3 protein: CASSLEGTSGYEQYF; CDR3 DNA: TGTGCCAGCAGCTTAGAAGGAACTAGCGGCTACGAGCAGTACTTC
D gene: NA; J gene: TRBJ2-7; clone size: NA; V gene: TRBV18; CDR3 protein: CASSPPSQGGYEQYF; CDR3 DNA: TGTGCCAGCTCACCACCATCTCAGGGAGGCTACGAGCAGTACTTC
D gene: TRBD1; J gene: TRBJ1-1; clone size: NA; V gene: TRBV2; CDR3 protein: CASSDTGQENTEAFF; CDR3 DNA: TGTGCCAGCAGTGATACCGGACAGGAAAACACTGAAGCTTTCTTT
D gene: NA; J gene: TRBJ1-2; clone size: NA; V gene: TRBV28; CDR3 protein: CASSLNGLRYGYTF; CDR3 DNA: TGTGCCAGCAGTCTAAACGGACTTAGGTATGGCTACACCTTC
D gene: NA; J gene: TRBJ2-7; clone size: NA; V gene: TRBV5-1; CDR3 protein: CASSLERQGEQYF; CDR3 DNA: TGCGCCAGCAGCCTGGAGCGTCAGGGCGAGCAGTACTTC
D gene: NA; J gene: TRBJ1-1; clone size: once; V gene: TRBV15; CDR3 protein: CATSRDGRRAEAFF; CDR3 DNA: TGTGCCACCAGCAGAGATGGGCGCAGGGCTGAAGCTTTCTTT
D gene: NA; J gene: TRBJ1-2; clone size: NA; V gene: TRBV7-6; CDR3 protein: CASSPRGQTSPREGYTF; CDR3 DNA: TGTGCCAGCAGCCCTCGCGGACAGACTTCCCCAAGGGAAGGCTACACCTTC